This T cell receptor (beta chain) appears in the sequencing data of a study of Graves' ophthalmopathy and Graves' hyperthyroidism. The J segment lost 4 bases and the V segment lost 3 bases, leaving 11 bases of the junction unmatched. The CDR3 runs to 16 residues. As the template, RNA transcripts were used to amplify TCR beta CDR3 regions. After a first-round RT-PCR with HTBI primers, a second-round multiplex PCR was run. Via MiXCR, TCRdb re-called the multiplex PCR reads, giving one row per CDR3 protein. The sample has roughly 500,000 distinct CDR3 sequences, roughly an eighth seen once. In this sample, this clonotype turned up many times. Uncontrolled infections, pregnancy, lactation or other autoimmune diseases led to patient exclusion.

The clonotype was recovered from a woman in her twenties or thirties with Graves' ophthalmopathy. The sample consisted of blood. This chain links TRBV12-3 or TRBV12-4 with TRBJ1-2; 7 bases are a match to TRBD1. The CDR3 DNA follows: TGTGCCAGCAGTTTGGGCCAAAGACAGGGAATCTATGGCTACACCTTC. This translates into CASSLGQRQGIYGYTF.